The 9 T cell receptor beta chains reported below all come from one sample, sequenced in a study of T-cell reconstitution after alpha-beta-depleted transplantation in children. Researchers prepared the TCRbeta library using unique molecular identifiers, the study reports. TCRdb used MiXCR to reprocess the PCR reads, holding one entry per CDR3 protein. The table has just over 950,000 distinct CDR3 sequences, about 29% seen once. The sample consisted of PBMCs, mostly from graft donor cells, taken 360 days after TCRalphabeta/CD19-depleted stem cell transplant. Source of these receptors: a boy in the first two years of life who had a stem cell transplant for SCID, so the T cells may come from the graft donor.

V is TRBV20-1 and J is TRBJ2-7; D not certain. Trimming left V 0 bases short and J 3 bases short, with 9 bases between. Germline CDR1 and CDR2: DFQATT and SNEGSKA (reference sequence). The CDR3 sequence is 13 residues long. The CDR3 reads CSARDNLSYEQYF. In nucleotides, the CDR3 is TGCAGTGCTAGAGATAATTTGAGCTACGAGCAGTACTTC.

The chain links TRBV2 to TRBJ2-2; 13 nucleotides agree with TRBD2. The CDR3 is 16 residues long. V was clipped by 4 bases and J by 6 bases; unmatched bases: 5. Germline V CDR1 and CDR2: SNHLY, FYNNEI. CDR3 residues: CASSATSGGASGELFF. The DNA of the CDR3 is TGTGCCAGCAGTGCTACTAGCGGGGGGGCCTCCGGGGAGCTGTTTTTT.

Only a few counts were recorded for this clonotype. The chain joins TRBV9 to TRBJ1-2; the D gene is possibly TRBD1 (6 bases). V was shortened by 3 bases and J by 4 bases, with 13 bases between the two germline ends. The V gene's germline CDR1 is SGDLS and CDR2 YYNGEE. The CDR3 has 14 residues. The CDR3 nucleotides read TGTGCCAGCAGCGAGGGTAGGGGGGCCTATGGCTACACCTTC. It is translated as CASSEGRGAYGYTF.

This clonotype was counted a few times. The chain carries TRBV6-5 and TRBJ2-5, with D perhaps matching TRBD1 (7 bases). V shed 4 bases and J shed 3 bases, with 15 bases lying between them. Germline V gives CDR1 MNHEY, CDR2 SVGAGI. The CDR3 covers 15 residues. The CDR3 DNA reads TGTGCCAGCAGTTCTCCAGGGGGGCGGAAAGAGACCCAGTACTTC. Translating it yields CASSSPGGRKETQYF.

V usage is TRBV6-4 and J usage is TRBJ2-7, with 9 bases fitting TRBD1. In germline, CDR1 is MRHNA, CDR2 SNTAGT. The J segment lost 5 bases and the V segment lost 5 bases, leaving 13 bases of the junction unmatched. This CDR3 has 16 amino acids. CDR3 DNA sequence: TGTGCCAGCAGTCCGGGACAGGGAAAAGGACGGAACGAGCAGTACTTC. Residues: CASSPGQGKGRNEQYF.

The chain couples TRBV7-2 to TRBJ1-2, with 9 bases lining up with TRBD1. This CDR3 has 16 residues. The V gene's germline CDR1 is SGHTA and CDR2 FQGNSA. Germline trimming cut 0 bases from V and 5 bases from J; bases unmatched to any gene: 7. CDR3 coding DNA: TGTGCCAGCAGCTTAGCGGCACAGGGGGCTCGATATGGCTACACCTTC. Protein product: CASSLAAQGARYGYTF.

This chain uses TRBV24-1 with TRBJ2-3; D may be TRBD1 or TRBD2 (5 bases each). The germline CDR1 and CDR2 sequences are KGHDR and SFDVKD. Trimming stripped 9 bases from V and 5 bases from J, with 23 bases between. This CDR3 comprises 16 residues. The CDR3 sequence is CATAARDLRDKDTQYF. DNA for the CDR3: TGTGCCACCGCCGCCCGGGACCTCCGGGATAAAGATACGCAGTATTTT.

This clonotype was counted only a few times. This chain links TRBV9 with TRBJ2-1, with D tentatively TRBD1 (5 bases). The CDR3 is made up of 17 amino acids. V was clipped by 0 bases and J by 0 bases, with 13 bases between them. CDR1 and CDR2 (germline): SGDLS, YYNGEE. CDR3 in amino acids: CASSVVRQNPSYNEQFF. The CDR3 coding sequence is TGTGCCAGCAGCGTAGTCCGACAGAACCCCTCCTACAATGAGCAGTTCTTC.

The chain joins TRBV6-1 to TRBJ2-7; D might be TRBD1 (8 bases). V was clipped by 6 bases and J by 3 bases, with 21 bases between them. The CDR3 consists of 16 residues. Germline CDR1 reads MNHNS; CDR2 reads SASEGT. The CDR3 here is CASRGTTGGAIYEQYF. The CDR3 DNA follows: TGTGCCAGCAGGGGGACCACAGGGGGGGCAATCTACGAGCAGTACTTC.